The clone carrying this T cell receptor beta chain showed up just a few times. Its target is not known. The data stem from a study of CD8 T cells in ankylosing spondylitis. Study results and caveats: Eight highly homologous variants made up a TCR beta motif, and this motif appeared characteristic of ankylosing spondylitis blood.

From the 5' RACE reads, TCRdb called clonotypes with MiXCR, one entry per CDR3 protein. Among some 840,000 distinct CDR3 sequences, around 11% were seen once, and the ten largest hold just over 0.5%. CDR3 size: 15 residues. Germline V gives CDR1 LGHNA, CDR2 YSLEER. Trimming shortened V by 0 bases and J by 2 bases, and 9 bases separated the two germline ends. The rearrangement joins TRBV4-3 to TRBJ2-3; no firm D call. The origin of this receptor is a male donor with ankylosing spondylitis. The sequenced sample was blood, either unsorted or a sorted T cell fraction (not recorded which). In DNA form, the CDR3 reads TGCGCCAGCAGCCAAGATTACCGCGCCACAGATACGCAGTATTTT. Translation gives CASSQDYRATDTQYF.